This T cell receptor (beta chain) was identified in a study of radiation and T cells in renal cell carcinoma. Trimming pared 0 bases from V and 3 bases from J, leaving 10 bases between. Germline assignment: CDR1 SGHRS and CDR2 YFSETQ. The CDR3 contains 14 residues. TCRdb's copy holds only in-frame clones and misses some; the assay was immunoSEQ multiplex PCR. The sample shows some 100,000 clones, approximately 80% of them seen only once. This sample's time point: baseline pretreatment blood. Treatment noted: 15 Gy SBRT to primary tumor, nephrectomy 4 weeks later. The chain links TRBV5-1 to TRBJ2-7; D is possibly TRBD1 (7 bases). The source is a man between 60 and 75 years old with renal cell carcinoma. The material sequenced was blood, taken from a patient whose treatment included radiotherapy and nephrectomy. The CDR3 coding sequence is TGCGCCAGCAGCTTGGGCGGGACAGACTACGAGCAGTACTTC. Its translation: CASSLGGTDYEQYF. Filled out from reference TRBV5-1 and TRBJ2-7, the complete variable domain reads KAGVTQTPRYLIKTRGQQVTLSCSPISGHRSVSWYQQTPGQGLQFLFEYFSETQRNKGNFPGRFSGRQFSNSRSEMNVSTLELGDSALYLCASSLGGTDYEQYFGPGTRLTVT.